The TCR beta chain under discussion was sequenced for a study of blood T cell repertoires in COVID-19. Overall study context: Sources were T cells, B-cell-depleted T cells, or PBMCs; the material itself was cDNA or gDNA.

Assay: immunoSEQ multiplex PCR; the TCRdb copy retains only in-frame clones and omits some. The sample comprises some 380,000 clones, approximately 91% of which are singletons, and more than 2% rests with the top ten. This clone occurred once. The germline CDR1 and CDR2 sequences are MGHRA and YSYEKL. The CDR3 has 16 residues. The germline V and J ends were trimmed by 1 base and 2 bases, with 15 bases remaining between them. The J gene is TRBJ2-7, the V gene TRBV4-1, with D tentatively TRBD1 (5 bases). This receptor was identified in a woman between 40 and 55 years old with acute COVID-19. The sequencing input was PBMCs or T cells enriched from blood (not recorded which). The CDR3 sequence: CASSQGVRTSPYEQYF. CDR3 DNA sequence: TGCGCCAGCAGCCAAGGTGTGAGGACAAGCCCCTACGAGCAGTACTTC.